The subject of this entry is one T cell receptor (beta chain). The authors' processing: Estimation of nucleated cell counts relied on the amplification of reference gene primers. Here immunoSEQ multiplex PCR was the method, and the copy in TCRdb shows in-frame clones only, minus some. D and trimming were read from the DNA, whereas the V and J calls and clone size are those reported in that table. The sample records 150,000 to 200,000 clones, roughly 80% being singletons. Germline values: CDR1 MGHRA, CDR2 YSYEKL. Trimming took 3 bases from V and 0 from J; bases not matched to a gene: 7. The CDR3 sequence is 18 residues long. The data originate from a study of blood T cell repertoires in COVID-19. Study-level background: Acute-phase and convalescent COVID-19 samples originated in the United States, Italy and Spain. PBMCs, B-cell-depleted T cells, or T cells were the source of the cDNA or gDNA that made up the material.

Followed over time, Seattle patients had been enrolled while infection was active. This sequence originates from a woman between 65 and 79 years old with COVID-19, enrolled during active disease. Sequencing was performed on peripheral blood. The rearrangement links TRBV4-1 to TRBJ2-6; 8 bases map to TRBD1. The CDR3 sequence: CASSHPTGAASGANVLTF. The DNA of the CDR3 is TGCGCCAGCAGCCATCCGACAGGGGCTGCCTCTGGGGCCAACGTCCTGACTTTC.